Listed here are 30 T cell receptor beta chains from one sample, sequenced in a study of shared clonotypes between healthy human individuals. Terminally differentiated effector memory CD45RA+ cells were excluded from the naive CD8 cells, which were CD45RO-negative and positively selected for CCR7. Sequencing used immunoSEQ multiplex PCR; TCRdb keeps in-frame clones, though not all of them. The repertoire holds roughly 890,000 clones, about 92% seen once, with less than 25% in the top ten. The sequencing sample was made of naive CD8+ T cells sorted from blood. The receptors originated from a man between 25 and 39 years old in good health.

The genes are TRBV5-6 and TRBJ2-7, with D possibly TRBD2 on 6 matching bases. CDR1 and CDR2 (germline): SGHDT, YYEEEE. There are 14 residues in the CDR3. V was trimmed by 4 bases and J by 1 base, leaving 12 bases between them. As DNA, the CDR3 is TGTGCCAGCAGCGAGGGACTCTTATCCTACGAGCAGTACTTC. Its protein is CASSEGLLSYEQYF.

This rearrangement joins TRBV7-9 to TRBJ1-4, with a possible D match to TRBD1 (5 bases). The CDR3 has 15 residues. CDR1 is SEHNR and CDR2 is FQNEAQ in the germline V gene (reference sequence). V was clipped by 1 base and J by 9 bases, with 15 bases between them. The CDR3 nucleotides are TGTGCCAGCAGCTTAGAAGGGGCGACAGACCAAAAACTGTTTTTT. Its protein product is CASSLEGATDQKLFF.

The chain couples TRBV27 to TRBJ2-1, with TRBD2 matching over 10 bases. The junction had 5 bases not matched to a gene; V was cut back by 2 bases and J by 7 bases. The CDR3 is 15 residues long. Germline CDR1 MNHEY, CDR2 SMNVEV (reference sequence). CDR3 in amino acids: CASSLLAGVSNEQFF. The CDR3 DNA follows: TGTGCCAGCAGTTTACTAGCGGGAGTATCAAATGAGCAGTTCTTC.

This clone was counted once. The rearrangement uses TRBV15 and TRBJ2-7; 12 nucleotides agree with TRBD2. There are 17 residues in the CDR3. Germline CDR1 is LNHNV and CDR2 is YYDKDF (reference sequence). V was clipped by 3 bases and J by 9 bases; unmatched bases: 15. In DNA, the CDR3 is TGTGCCACCAGCAGGACTAGCGGGAGTTTTAGTGGGAGAAGGCAGTACTTC. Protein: CATSRTSGSFSGRRQYF.

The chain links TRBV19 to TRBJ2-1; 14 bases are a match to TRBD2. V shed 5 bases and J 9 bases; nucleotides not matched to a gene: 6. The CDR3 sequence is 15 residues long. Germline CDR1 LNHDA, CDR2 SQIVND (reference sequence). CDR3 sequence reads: CASSSGLAGDGEQFF. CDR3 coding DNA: TGTGCCAGTAGTTCGGGACTAGCGGGAGATGGTGAGCAGTTCTTC. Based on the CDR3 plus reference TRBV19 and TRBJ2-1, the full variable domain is DGGITQSPKYLFRKEGQNVTLSCEQNLNHDAMYWYRQDPGQGLRLIYYSQIVNDFQKGDIAEGYSVSREKKESFPLTVTSAQKNPTAFYLCASSSGLAGDGEQFFGPGTRLTVL.

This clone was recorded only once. The CDR3 nucleotides read TGTGCCAGCAGCTCCCCCCTTAAGGGGTCTGAAGCTTTCTTT. It codes for CASSSPLKGSEAFF. The chain joins TRBV5-4 to TRBJ1-1, with D possibly TRBD1 on 5 matching bases. The CDR3 spans 14 residues. Germline V gene lookup returns CDR1 SGHNT and CDR2 YYREEE (reference sequence). Trimming cost V 3 bases and J 6 bases, with 15 bases left between them.

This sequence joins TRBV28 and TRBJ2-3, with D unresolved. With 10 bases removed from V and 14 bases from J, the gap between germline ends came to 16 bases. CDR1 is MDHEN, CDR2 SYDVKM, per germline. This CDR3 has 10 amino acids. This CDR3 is CATSDPRRYF. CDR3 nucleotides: TGTGCCACCTCGGACCCGAGAAGGTATTTT.

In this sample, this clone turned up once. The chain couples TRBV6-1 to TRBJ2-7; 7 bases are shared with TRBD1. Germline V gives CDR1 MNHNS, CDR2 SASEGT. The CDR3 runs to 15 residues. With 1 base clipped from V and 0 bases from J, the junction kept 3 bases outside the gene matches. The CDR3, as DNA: TGTGCCAGCAGTGAAGACAGGGGCTTCTCCTACGAGCAGTACTTC. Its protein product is CASSEDRGFSYEQYF.

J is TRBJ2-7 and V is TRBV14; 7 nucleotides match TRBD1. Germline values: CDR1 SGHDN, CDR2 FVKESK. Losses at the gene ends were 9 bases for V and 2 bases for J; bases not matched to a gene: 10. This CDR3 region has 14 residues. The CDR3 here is CARKARDRTYEQYF. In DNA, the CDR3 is TGTGCCAGGAAGGCAAGGGACAGAACCTACGAGCAGTACTTC.

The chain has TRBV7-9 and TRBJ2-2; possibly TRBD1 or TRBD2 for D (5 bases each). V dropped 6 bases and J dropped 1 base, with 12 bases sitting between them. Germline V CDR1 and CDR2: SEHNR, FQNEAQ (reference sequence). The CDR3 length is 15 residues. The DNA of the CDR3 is TGTGCCAGCAGACCTCTGAGGGGGAACACCGGGGAGCTGTTTTTT. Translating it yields CASRPLRGNTGELFF.

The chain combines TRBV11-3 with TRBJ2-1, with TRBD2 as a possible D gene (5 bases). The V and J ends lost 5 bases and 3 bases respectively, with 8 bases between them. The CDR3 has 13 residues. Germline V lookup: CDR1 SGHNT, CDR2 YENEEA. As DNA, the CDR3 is TGTGCCAGCAGCGAGCGGAGCTACAATGAGCAGTTCTTC. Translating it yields CASSERSYNEQFF.

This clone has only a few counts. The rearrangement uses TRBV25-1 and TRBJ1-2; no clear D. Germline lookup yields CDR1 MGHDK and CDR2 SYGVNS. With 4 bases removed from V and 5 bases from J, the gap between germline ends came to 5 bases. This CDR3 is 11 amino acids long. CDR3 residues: CASSGSYGYTF. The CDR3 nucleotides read TGTGCCAGCAGTGGATCATATGGCTACACCTTC.

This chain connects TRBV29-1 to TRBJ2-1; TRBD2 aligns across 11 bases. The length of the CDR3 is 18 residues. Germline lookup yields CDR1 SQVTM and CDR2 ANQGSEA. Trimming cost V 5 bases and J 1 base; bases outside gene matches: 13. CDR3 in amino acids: CSVYPTSGSGRSYNEQFF. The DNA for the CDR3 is TGCAGCGTTTACCCTACTAGCGGGAGCGGGAGGTCCTACAATGAGCAGTTCTTC.

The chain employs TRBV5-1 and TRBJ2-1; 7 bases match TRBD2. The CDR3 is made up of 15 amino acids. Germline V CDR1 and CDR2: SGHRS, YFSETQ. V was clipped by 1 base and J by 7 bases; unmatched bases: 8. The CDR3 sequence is CASSLRGQGGNEQFF. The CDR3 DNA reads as TGCGCCAGCAGCTTGCGGGGCCAGGGAGGGAATGAGCAGTTCTTC. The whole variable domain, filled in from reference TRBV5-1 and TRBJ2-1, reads KAGVTQTPRYLIKTRGQQVTLSCSPISGHRSVSWYQQTPGQGLQFLFEYFSETQRNKGNFPGRFSGRQFSNSRSEMNVSTLELGDSALYLCASSLRGQGGNEQFFGPGTRLTVL.

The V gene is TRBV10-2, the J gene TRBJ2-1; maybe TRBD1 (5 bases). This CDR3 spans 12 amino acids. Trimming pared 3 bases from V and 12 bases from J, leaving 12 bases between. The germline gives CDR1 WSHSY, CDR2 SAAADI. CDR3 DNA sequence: TGCGCCAGCAGTGAAGGCTACCAGGGGCAGTTCTTC. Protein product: CASSEGYQGQFF.

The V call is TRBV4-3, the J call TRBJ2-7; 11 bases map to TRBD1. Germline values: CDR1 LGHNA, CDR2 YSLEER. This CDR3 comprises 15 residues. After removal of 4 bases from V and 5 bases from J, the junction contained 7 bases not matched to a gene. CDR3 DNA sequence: TGCGCCAGCAGCCCGGGGACAGGGGGACCGGACGAGCAGTACTTC. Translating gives CASSPGTGGPDEQYF.

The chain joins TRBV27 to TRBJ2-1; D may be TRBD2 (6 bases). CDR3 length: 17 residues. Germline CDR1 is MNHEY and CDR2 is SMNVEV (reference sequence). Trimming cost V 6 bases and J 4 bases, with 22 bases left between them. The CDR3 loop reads CASSNARTGGYYNEQFF. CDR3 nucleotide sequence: TGTGCCAGCAGCAACGCACGTACCGGGGGATATTACAATGAGCAGTTCTTC.

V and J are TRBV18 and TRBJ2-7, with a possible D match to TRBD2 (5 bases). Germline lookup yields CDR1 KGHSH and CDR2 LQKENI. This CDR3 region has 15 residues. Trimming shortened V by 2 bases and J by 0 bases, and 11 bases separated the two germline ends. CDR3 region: CASSPGSASSYEQYF. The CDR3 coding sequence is TGTGCCAGCTCACCAGGGAGTGCGAGCTCCTACGAGCAGTACTTC.

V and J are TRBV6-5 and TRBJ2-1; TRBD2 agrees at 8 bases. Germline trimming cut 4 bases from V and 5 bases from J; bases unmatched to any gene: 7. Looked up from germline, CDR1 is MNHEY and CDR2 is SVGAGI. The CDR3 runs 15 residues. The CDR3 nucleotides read TGTGCCAGCAGTTGGGGTAGCGGGGTTGACAATGAGCAGTTCTTC. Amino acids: CASSWGSGVDNEQFF.

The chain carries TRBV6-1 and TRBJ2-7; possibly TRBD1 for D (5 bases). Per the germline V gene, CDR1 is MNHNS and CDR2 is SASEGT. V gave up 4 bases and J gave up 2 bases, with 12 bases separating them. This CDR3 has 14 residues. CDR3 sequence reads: CASSADSNAYEQYF. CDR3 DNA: TGTGCCAGCAGTGCAGACAGTAATGCCTACGAGCAGTACTTC.

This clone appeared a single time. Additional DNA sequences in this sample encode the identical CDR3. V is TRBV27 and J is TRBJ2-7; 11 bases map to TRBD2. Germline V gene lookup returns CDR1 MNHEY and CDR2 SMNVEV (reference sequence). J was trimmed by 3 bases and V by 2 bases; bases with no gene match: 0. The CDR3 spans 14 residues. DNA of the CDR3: TGTGCCAGCAGTTTAACTAGCGGGAGCTACGAGCAGTACTTC. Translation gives CASSLTSGSYEQYF.

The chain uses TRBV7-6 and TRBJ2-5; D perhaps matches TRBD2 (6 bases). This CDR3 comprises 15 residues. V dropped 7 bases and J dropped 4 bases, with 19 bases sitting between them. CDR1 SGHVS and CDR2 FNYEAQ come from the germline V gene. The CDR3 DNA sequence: TGTGCCAGCACCTTTGGGACTTCCCAATCAGAGACCCAGTACTTC. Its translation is CASTFGTSQSETQYF.

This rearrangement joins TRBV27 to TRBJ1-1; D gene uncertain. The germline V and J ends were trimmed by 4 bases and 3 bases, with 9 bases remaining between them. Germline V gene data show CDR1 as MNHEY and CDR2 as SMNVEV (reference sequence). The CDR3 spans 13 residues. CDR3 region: CASSSGLYTEAFF. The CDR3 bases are TGTGCCAGCAGTTCGGGTTTGTACACTGAAGCTTTCTTT.

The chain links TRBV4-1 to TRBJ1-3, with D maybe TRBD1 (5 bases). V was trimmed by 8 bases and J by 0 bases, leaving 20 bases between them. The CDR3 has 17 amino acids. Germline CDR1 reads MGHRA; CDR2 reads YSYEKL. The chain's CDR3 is CASQWGPEPYSGNTIYF. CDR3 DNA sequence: TGCGCCAGCCAGTGGGGCCCCGAACCTTACTCTGGAAACACCATATATTTT.

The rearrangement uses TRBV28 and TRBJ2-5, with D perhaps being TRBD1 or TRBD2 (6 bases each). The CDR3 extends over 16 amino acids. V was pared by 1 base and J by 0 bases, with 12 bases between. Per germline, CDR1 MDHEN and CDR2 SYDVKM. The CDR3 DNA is TGTGCCAGCAGTTTATCTCGAGGGGGGAACCAAGAGACCCAGTACTTC. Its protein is CASSLSRGGNQETQYF. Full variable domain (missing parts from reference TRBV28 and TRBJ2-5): DVKVTQSSRYLVKRTGEKVFLECVQDMDHENMFWYRQDPGLGLRLIYFSYDVKMKEKGDIPEGYSVSREKKERFSLILESASTNQTSMYLCASSLSRGGNQETQYFGPGTRLLVL.

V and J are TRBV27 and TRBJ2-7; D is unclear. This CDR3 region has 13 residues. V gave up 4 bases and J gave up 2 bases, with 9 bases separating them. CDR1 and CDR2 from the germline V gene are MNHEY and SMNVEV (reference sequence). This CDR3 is CASSYGPTYEQYF. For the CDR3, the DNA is TGTGCCAGCAGTTACGGGCCCACCTACGAGCAGTACTTC.

The chain's CDR3 is CSDTSWGLAENTDTQYF. The CDR3 DNA sequence: TGCAGCGATACATCGTGGGGACTAGCGGAAAACACAGATACGCAGTATTTT. V is TRBV29-1 and J is TRBJ2-3, with 11 positions matching TRBD2. Trimming removed 7 bases from V and 2 bases from J; junction bases left unmatched: 14. The CDR3 spans 17 residues. From germline, CDR1 is SQVTM and CDR2 ANQGSEA.

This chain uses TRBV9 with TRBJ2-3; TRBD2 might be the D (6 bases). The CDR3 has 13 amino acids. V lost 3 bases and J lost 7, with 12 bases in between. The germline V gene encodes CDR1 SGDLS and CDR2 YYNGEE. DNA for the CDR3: TGTGCCAGCAGCGAGGGAGGTATAAATACGCAGTATTTT. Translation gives CASSEGGINTQYF.

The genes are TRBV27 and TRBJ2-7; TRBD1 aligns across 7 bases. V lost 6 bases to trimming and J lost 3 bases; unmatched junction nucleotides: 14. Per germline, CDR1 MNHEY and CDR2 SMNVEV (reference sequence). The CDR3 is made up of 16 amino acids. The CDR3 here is CASRLLFPGQYYEQYF. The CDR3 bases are TGTGCCAGCAGGCTCCTATTTCCGGGACAGTACTACGAGCAGTACTTC.

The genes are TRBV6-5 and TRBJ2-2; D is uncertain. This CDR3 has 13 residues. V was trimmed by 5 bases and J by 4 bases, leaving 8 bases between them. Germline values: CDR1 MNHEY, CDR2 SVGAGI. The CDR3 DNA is TGTGCCAGCAGTCAACAGAGCACCGGGGAGCTGTTTTTT. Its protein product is CASSQQSTGELFF.